These 21 T cell receptor beta chains were all obtained from the same sample, sequenced in a study of long-term antiretroviral therapy in people with HIV. With survey level as its setting, the immunoSEQ assay was v3.0. Repertoires were generated with immunoSEQ multiplex PCR, while TCRdb's copy carries only in-frame clones and drops some. This table holds about 24,000 clones, around 84% found once. The sequencing here drew on unsorted PBMCs, taken 3 years after starting antiretroviral therapy. The source of these receptors is a man aged 45-65 years with HIV.

The V gene is TRBV9, the J gene TRBJ1-5; D uncertain. Between the trimmed V and J ends, which lost 0 bases and 3 bases, there was a span of 7 bases. Germline V lookup: CDR1 SGDLS, CDR2 YYNGEE. The CDR3 is 14 residues long. The CDR3 is CASSVGHFNQPQHF. The CDR3 DNA is TGTGCCAGCAGCGTAGGGCACTTCAATCAGCCCCAGCATTTT.

This sequence joins TRBV18 and TRBJ2-1, with 8 bases matching TRBD2. Trimming took 6 bases from V and 1 from J; bases not matched to a gene: 17. This CDR3 has 19 amino acids. Per germline, CDR1 KGHSH and CDR2 LQKENI. CDR3 nucleotides: TGTGCCAGCTCCATACCCGGGACTAGACTAGACCGATCCTACAATGAGCAGTTCTTC. Its translation: CASSIPGTRLDRSYNEQFF.

V is TRBV27 and J is TRBJ2-7; the match to TRBD1 covers 8 bases. The CDR3 has 15 residues. Per germline, CDR1 MNHEY and CDR2 SMNVEV (reference sequence). Trimming at V came to 5 bases and at J to 0 bases, leaving 6 bases not matched to a gene. This CDR3 is CASSLRQGFSYEQYF. The CDR3 DNA is TGTGCCAGCAGTCTCCGACAGGGGTTCTCCTACGAGCAGTACTTC.

This sequence joins TRBV20-1 and TRBJ1-1; D ambiguous. V gave up 1 base and J gave up 5 bases, with 2 bases separating them. Germline V gene sequence: CDR1 DFQATT, CDR2 SNEGSKA (reference sequence). This CDR3 contains 10 residues. CDR3 amino acids: CSARGTEAFF. For the CDR3, the DNA is TGCAGTGCTAGAGGAACTGAAGCTTTCTTT.

This chain joins TRBV7-8 and TRBJ2-5, with a weak D call TRBD1 (6 bases). The CDR3 contains 15 residues. Trimming pared 5 bases from V and 5 bases from J, leaving 18 bases between. The germline V gene encodes CDR1 SGHVS and CDR2 FQNEAQ. CDR3 in amino acids: CASSPATRGLETQYF. The CDR3 nucleotides read TGTGCCAGCAGCCCCGCTACCAGGGGCCTCGAGACCCAGTACTTC.

This rearrangement joins TRBV27 to TRBJ2-1; D may be TRBD2 (6 bases). This CDR3 is 11 amino acids long. The V gene's germline CDR1 is MNHEY and CDR2 SMNVEV (reference sequence). V lost 8 bases, J lost 8 bases, and 10 bases lay in between. The chain's CDR3 is CASGRSDEQFF. CDR3 nucleotides: TGTGCCAGCGGGAGGTCTGATGAGCAGTTCTTC.

The chain couples TRBV2 to TRBJ2-7; D is perhaps TRBD2 (5 bases). CDR3 length: 12 amino acids. Deletions cut 6 bases from V and 0 bases from J, with 6 bases between. Germline CDR1 reads SNHLY; CDR2 reads FYNNEI. CDR3 protein: CASRLGSYEQYF. CDR3 nucleotide sequence: TGTGCCAGCAGACTAGGCTCCTACGAGCAGTACTTC.

The rearrangement joins TRBV2 to TRBJ2-7; D gene unclear. Looked up from germline, CDR1 is SNHLY and CDR2 is FYNNEI. The CDR3 totals 12 residues. V was trimmed by 5 bases and J by 1 base, leaving 6 bases between them. Here the CDR3 reads CASSWVSYEQYF. The CDR3 region has the DNA TGTGCCAGCAGTTGGGTATCCTACGAGCAGTACTTC.

The CDR3 here is CASSLWTDSGNTIYF. The CDR3, as DNA: TGTGCCAGCAGCTTATGGACAGACTCTGGAAACACCATATATTTT. The rearrangement joins TRBV7-2 to TRBJ1-3; a possible D gene is TRBD1 (6 bases). Trimming took off 2 bases at V and 0 bases at J, with 8 bases between the two ends. In germline, CDR1 is SGHTA, CDR2 FQGNSA. The CDR3 is 15 residues long.

The chain couples TRBV2 to TRBJ2-7; 8 bases align to TRBD2. The germline CDR1 and CDR2 sequences are SNHLY and FYNNEI. The trim removed 8 bases at V and 3 bases at J, leaving 15 bases unmatched. The CDR3 is 16 residues long. The CDR3 protein is CASVSGGAGVYYEQYF. The CDR3 DNA sequence: TGTGCCAGCGTTAGTGGGGGAGCGGGGGTGTACTACGAGCAGTACTTC.

The chain is built from TRBV5-6 and TRBJ1-1; no reliable D call. Per the germline V gene, CDR1 is SGHDT and CDR2 is YYEEEE. The CDR3 sequence is 12 residues long. V dropped 3 bases and J dropped 3 bases, with 6 bases sitting between them. CDR3 sequence: CASSSPHTEAFF. The CDR3 DNA reads TGTGCCAGCAGCTCCCCCCACACTGAAGCTTTCTTT.

The chain carries TRBV6-4 and TRBJ2-2, with D possibly being TRBD1 (6 bases). Per germline, CDR1 MRHNA and CDR2 SNTAGT. The CDR3 extends over 16 amino acids. Deletions cut 3 bases from V and 6 bases from J, with 17 bases between. The CDR3 nucleotides read TGTGCCAGCAGTGAATTCGTGGCAGGGGTGTCCGGGGAGCTGTTTTTT. It encodes CASSEFVAGVSGELFF.

The chain recombines TRBV13 with TRBJ1-1; TRBD1 aligns across 9 bases. This CDR3 is 13 amino acids long. Looked up from germline, CDR1 is PRHDT and CDR2 is FYEKMQ (reference sequence). In nucleotides, the CDR3 is TGTGTCTCGACGGGACAGGGGAACACTGAAGCTTTCTTT. This sequence encodes CVSTGQGNTEAFF.

The chain couples TRBV27 to TRBJ1-4; a weak D match, TRBD1 (5 bases). The germline V gene has CDR1 MNHEY and CDR2 SMNVEV (reference sequence). This CDR3 comprises 16 residues. Trimming pared 10 bases from V and 4 bases from J, leaving 22 bases between. For the CDR3, the DNA is TGTGCCACCTCAAGGTGGGGGAGGCCAGTTAATGAAAAACTGTTTTTT. Its translation: CATSRWGRPVNEKLFF.

This clone has just one count. V and J are TRBV7-6 and TRBJ1-1; no definite D call. The CDR3 runs to 13 residues. V was clipped by 4 bases and J by 2 bases, with 8 bases between them. Germline V gene sequence: CDR1 SGHVS, CDR2 FNYEAQ. The CDR3 nucleotides read TGTGCCAGCAGCTACCACACAAACACTGAAGCTTTCTTT. Protein: CASSYHTNTEAFF.

This clone came up once. The chain is built from TRBV2 and TRBJ2-7; 11 nucleotides agree with TRBD2. V lost 6 bases to trimming and J lost 2 bases; unmatched junction nucleotides: 3. Germline V gene sequence: CDR1 SNHLY, CDR2 FYNNEI. The CDR3 sequence is 14 residues long. The CDR3: CASRGTSGPYEQYF. The CDR3 DNA follows: TGTGCCAGCAGGGGGACTAGCGGACCCTACGAGCAGTACTTC.

For this clone: The sample contains more than one DNA sequence encoding this CDR3. The chain joins TRBV4-3 to TRBJ2-1; unclear D gene. The germline CDR1 and CDR2 sequences are LGHNA and YSLEER. Trimming took 0 bases from V and 4 from J, leaving 10 bases between them. This CDR3 spans 15 amino acids. This chain's CDR3 is CASSQDGNRYNEQFF. CDR3 DNA sequence: TGCGCCAGCAGCCAAGACGGCAACAGATACAATGAGCAGTTCTTC.

The chain is built from TRBV7-8 and TRBJ2-3; 14 positions agree with TRBD2. The CDR3 has 19 amino acids. CDR1 and CDR2 (germline): SGHVS, FQNEAQ. The V segment lost 3 bases and the J segment 4 bases; nucleotides outside the gene matches: 12. This CDR3 reads CASSFLGLAGEGSPDTQYF. As DNA, the CDR3 is TGTGCCAGCAGCTTCCTGGGACTAGCGGGAGAGGGATCCCCAGATACGCAGTATTTT.

This clone was counted only a few times. This rearrangement joins TRBV7-6 to TRBJ2-7; D remains unclear. With 1 base removed from V and 7 bases from J, the gap between germline ends came to 5 bases. Per the germline V gene, CDR1 is SGHVS and CDR2 is FNYEAQ. The CDR3 spans 11 residues. The CDR3 spells CASSLGREQYF. The DNA for the CDR3 is TGTGCCAGCAGCTTAGGTCGGGAGCAGTACTTC.

The chain employs TRBV7-3 and TRBJ2-5; 12 nucleotides match TRBD2. CDR3 length: 14 amino acids. V trimming: 5 bases; J trimming: 3 bases; junction bases outside the gene matches: 1. Germline loops: CDR1 SGHTA, CDR2 FQGTGA. CDR3 bases: TGTGCCAGCAGCCGACTAGCGGGGGAAGAGACCCAGTACTTC. Translated: CASSRLAGEETQYF.

The CDR3 DNA follows: TGCGCCAGCTCGATGGGGGGTCAGCCCCAGCATTTT. Encoded protein: CASSMGGQPQHF. This chain connects TRBV4-3 to TRBJ1-5; tentatively, D is TRBD1 (5 bases). Looked up from germline, CDR1 is LGHNA and CDR2 is YSLEER. The V end lost 8 bases, the J end lost 6 bases, and 11 bases lay between the germline ends. The CDR3 runs 12 residues.